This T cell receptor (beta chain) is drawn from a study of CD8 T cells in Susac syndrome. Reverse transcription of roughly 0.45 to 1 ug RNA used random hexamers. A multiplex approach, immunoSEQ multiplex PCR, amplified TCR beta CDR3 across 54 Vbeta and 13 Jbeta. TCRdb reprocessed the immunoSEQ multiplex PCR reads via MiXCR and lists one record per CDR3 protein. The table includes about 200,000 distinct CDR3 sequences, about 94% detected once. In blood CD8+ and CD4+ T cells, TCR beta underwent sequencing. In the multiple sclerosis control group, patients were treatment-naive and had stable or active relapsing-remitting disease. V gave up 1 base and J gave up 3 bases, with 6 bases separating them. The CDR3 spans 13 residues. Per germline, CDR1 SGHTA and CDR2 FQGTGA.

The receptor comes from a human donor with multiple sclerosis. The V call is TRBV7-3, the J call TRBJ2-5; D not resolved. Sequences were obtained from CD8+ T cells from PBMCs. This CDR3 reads CASSLKPKETQYF. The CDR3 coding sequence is TGTGCCAGCAGCTTAAAACCAAAAGAGACCCAGTACTTC.